Listed below are T cell receptor beta chains from one sample, sequenced in a study of OX40 agonist ivuxolimab in advanced cancers. The data were produced by immunoSEQ multiplex PCR, yet TCRdb's version contains in-frame clones alone and is incomplete. This sample yields under 35,000 clones, of which approximately 88% are seen a single time; about a fifth belongs to the top ten. The sequencing used CD4+ or CD8+ T cells sorted from blood, collected in a trial of the OX40 agonist ivuxolimab. Receptor source: an adult with an advanced solid tumor such as melanoma, head and neck, liver or kidney cancer. The CDR3 runs from the conserved cysteine through the conserved F or W. Each record gives: clone size, V gene, D gene, CDR3 protein. A D gene is named only where the DNA matches it firmly. Size tells how often a clone was seen (once, few, many) or the class of an expanded clone, and some rows leave it out.

clone_size: NA
v_call: TRBV27
d_call: NA
cdr3_aa: CASRLGTEQYF

clone_size: NA
v_call: TRBV4-1
d_call: TRBD1
cdr3_aa: CASSQARQGADGYTF

clone_size: once
v_call: TRBV19
d_call: NA
cdr3_aa: CASRRKEDTEAFF

clone_size: NA
v_call: TRBV29-1
d_call: NA
cdr3_aa: CSASSGRRLTETEAFF

clone_size: few
v_call: TRBV9
d_call: NA
cdr3_aa: CASSVDRGHTEAFF

clone_size: NA
v_call: TRBV6-1
d_call: NA
cdr3_aa: CASSPIVGGTDTQYF

clone_size: NA
v_call: TRBV4-2
d_call: NA
cdr3_aa: CASSQGGGEQFF

clone_size: NA
v_call: TRBV18
d_call: TRBD1
cdr3_aa: CASSSRQGYEQYF

clone_size: NA
v_call: TRBV4-1
d_call: NA
cdr3_aa: CASGQEGKGPNQPQHF

clone_size: NA
v_call: TRBV29-1
d_call: TRBD1
cdr3_aa: CSVRQGIYEQYF

clone_size: once
v_call: TRBV5-6
d_call: NA
cdr3_aa: CASSPGTTEAFF

clone_size: many
v_call: TRBV6-5
d_call: NA
cdr3_aa: CASSYVQSAYEQYF

clone_size: NA
v_call: TRBV10-3
d_call: NA
cdr3_aa: CAISGGSRSSYNEQFF

clone_size: once
v_call: TRBV7-9
d_call: NA
cdr3_aa: CASSLEGLTGNTIYF

clone_size: few
v_call: TRBV19
d_call: TRBD1
cdr3_aa: CASSVGTENSPLHF

clone_size: NA
v_call: TRBV27
d_call: TRBD2
cdr3_aa: CASSWTSGTGELFF

clone_size: NA
v_call: TRBV19
d_call: TRBD2
cdr3_aa: CASSSGRGDTQYF

clone_size: NA
v_call: TRBV7-9
d_call: NA
cdr3_aa: CASSGKDRNEQFF

clone_size: NA
v_call: TRBV4-1
d_call: NA
cdr3_aa: CASSPRTVNYEQYF

clone_size: NA
v_call: TRBV7-2
d_call: NA
cdr3_aa: CASSLGVPGVSSYEQYF

clone_size: NA
v_call: TRBV5-1
d_call: TRBD1
cdr3_aa: CASSTVTGGGSGYTF

clone_size: NA
v_call: TRBV2
d_call: TRBD2
cdr3_aa: CASSVRGGADGELFF

clone_size: few
v_call: TRBV9
d_call: NA
cdr3_aa: CASSSWAYTDTQYF

clone_size: NA
v_call: TRBV7-8
d_call: NA
cdr3_aa: CASSSTSDEQYF

clone_size: NA
v_call: TRBV19
d_call: NA
cdr3_aa: CASHRRGRYYGYTF

clone_size: few
v_call: TRBV2
d_call: NA
cdr3_aa: CASSWTYNEQFF

clone_size: NA
v_call: TRBV6-4
d_call: NA
cdr3_aa: CASSSYKNTGELFF

clone_size: NA
v_call: TRBV27
d_call: TRBD2
cdr3_aa: CASSPSGRSSDTQYF

clone_size: NA
v_call: TRBV9
d_call: TRBD2
cdr3_aa: CASSLWGEGLNEQFF

clone_size: few
v_call: TRBV11-3
d_call: TRBD2
cdr3_aa: CASSSPTSGRSGNEQFF

clone_size: NA
v_call: TRBV7-8
d_call: NA
cdr3_aa: CASSASDTQYF

clone_size: once
v_call: TRBV19
d_call: NA
cdr3_aa: CASSAGLFSYEQYF

clone_size: once
v_call: TRBV5-4
d_call: TRBD2
cdr3_aa: CASSLPSSGSYEQYF

clone_size: NA
v_call: TRBV7-9
d_call: NA
cdr3_aa: CASSLGTHYGYTF

clone_size: NA
v_call: TRBV19
d_call: NA
cdr3_aa: CASSIRDGGYEQYF

clone_size: NA
v_call: TRBV29-1
d_call: TRBD2
cdr3_aa: CSVVASGSYTQYF

clone_size: once
v_call: TRBV30
d_call: TRBD2
cdr3_aa: CAHSGGINDADTQYF

clone_size: NA
v_call: TRBV5-1
d_call: NA
cdr3_aa: CASSFLDRSNTGELFF

clone_size: NA
v_call: TRBV28
d_call: NA
cdr3_aa: CASSPQMDETDTQYF

clone_size: NA
v_call: TRBV6-1
d_call: TRBD2
cdr3_aa: CASASGGTDTQYF

clone_size: NA
v_call: TRBV9
d_call: NA
cdr3_aa: CASALWGGLTDTQYF

clone_size: few
v_call: TRBV4-2
d_call: TRBD2
cdr3_aa: CASSQDGTSGANEQFF

clone_size: NA
v_call: TRBV15
d_call: NA
cdr3_aa: CATSPRGLQGPQHF

clone_size: NA
v_call: TRBV7-2
d_call: NA
cdr3_aa: CASTAVEQFF

clone_size: NA
v_call: TRBV6-5
d_call: NA
cdr3_aa: CASSDSYEQYF

clone_size: NA
v_call: TRBV9
d_call: NA
cdr3_aa: CASSPPGTPSYEQYF